One sample yielded the 19 T cell receptor beta chains listed below, sequenced in a study of CD4 T cells in relation to SARS-CoV-2 and coronaviruses. CD4+ T cells from unexposed donors were obtained before the COVID-19 pandemic (2011-2018). CD4+ T cells were isolated from the cells after more than nine days of culture. The data were produced by immunoSEQ multiplex PCR, yet TCRdb's version contains in-frame clones alone and is incomplete. The table shows about 29,000 clones, with 60% to 85% occurring only once. For these receptors, no antigen is known. Sequenced: CD4+ T cells from PBMCs, cultured in vitro. The receptors were gathered from a human donor in good health.

The J gene is TRBJ1-2, the V gene TRBV4-2; tentative D call: TRBD1 (5 bases). Germline values: CDR1 LGHNA, CDR2 YNFKEQ. Trimming took 0 bases from V and 0 from J, leaving 11 bases between them. The CDR3 extends over 16 amino acids. The CDR3 protein is CASSQDRRGANYGYTF. In DNA form, the CDR3 reads TGTGCCAGCAGCCAAGATCGGAGGGGAGCTAACTATGGCTACACCTTC.

This clone was seen a single time. The chain couples TRBV4-3 to TRBJ2-3, with D perhaps given as TRBD1 or TRBD2 (6 bases each). V was shortened by 1 base and J by 4 bases, with 18 bases between the two germline ends. The CDR3 extends over 17 amino acids. The germline gives CDR1 LGHNA, CDR2 YSLEER. The CDR3 reads CASSQATSSSGADTQYF. CDR3 coding DNA: TGCGCCAGCAGCCAAGCCACTAGCTCTTCAGGGGCAGATACGCAGTATTTT.

This clone was seen more than once but under ten times. The chain links TRBV5-1 to TRBJ2-3, with D uncertain. This CDR3 is 16 amino acids long. Germline CDR1 SGHRS, CDR2 YFSETQ. The V end lost 0 bases, the J end lost 2 bases, and 13 bases lay between the germline ends. The CDR3 DNA reads TGCGCCAGCAGCTTGGAGGGCAGGCCAGACACAGATACGCAGTATTTT. Encoded protein: CASSLEGRPDTDTQYF.

This chain links TRBV5-1 with TRBJ2-3; tentatively, D is TRBD2 (5 bases). This CDR3 contains 17 residues. Trimming removed 0 bases at V and 0 bases at J, with 14 bases between. CDR1 is SGHRS, CDR2 YFSETQ, per germline. DNA for the CDR3: TGCGCCAGCAGCTTGGACCCCCCGGACTCCAGCACAGATACGCAGTATTTT. As protein: CASSLDPPDSSTDTQYF.

This clone was recorded once. The chain is built from TRBV9 and TRBJ2-5; 12 nucleotides align to TRBD2. This CDR3 is built from 15 residues. J was trimmed by 1 base and V by 6 bases; bases with no gene match: 4. Germline-derived CDR1 and CDR2 are SGDLS and YYNGEE. The CDR3 reads CASTRLAGAQETQYF. CDR3 DNA sequence: TGTGCCAGCACCAGACTAGCGGGGGCCCAAGAGACCCAGTACTTC.

The chain employs TRBV18 and TRBJ2-2, with no clear D. The V end was cut by 6 bases, the J end by 0 bases, with 8 bases between. This CDR3 has 14 amino acids. Germline V lookup: CDR1 KGHSH, CDR2 LQKENI. CDR3 sequence: CASSPSANTGELFF. The DNA for the CDR3 is TGTGCCAGCTCCCCCTCTGCGAACACCGGGGAGCTGTTTTTT.

The rearrangement uses TRBV5-6 and TRBJ2-1; D not certain. CDR1 and CDR2 from the germline V gene are SGHDT and YYEEEE. The ends were cut back, 0 bases at V and 0 bases at J, with 10 bases in the middle. The CDR3 loop spans 16 amino acids. CDR3 amino acids: CASSLVGRSSYNEQFF. Written as DNA, the CDR3 is TGTGCCAGCAGCTTGGTCGGCAGAAGCTCCTACAATGAGCAGTTCTTC.

CDR3 sequence: CASSFSSGQGANSPLHF. CDR3 DNA: TGTGCCAGCAGCTTCTCGTCGGGACAGGGGGCTAATTCACCCCTCCACTTT. This chain connects TRBV7-2 to TRBJ1-6; 12 bases match TRBD1. The CDR3 extends over 17 amino acids. Germline V lookup: CDR1 SGHTA, CDR2 FQGNSA. V was pared by 3 bases and J by 6 bases, with 6 bases of the junction left unmatched.

This chain connects TRBV21-1 to TRBJ1-1; TRBD1 is the table's D call and was not checked against the DNA. TRBV21-1 corresponds to a pseudogene. This CDR3 is built from 15 residues. The CDR3 DNA reads TGTGCCAGCAGCAAGCGGGACAGGATGAACACTGAAGCTTTCTTT. As protein: CASSKRDRMNTEAFF.

This clone was seen just once. The chain employs TRBV2 and TRBJ2-1, with 8 bases lining up with TRBD2. The germline gives CDR1 SNHLY, CDR2 FYNNEI. Trimming removed 7 bases from V and 1 base from J; junction bases left unmatched: 6. CDR3 length: 15 amino acids. The CDR3 loop reads CASNFGGGSYNEQFF. CDR3 DNA sequence: TGTGCCAGCAATTTCGGCGGGGGGTCCTACAATGAGCAGTTCTTC. Supplemented by reference TRBV2 and TRBJ2-1, the full variable domain reads EPEVTQTPSHQVTQMGQEVILRCVPISNHLYFYWYRQILGQKVEFLVSFYNNEISEKSEIFDDQFSVERPDGSNFTLKIRSTKLEDSAMYFCASNFGGGSYNEQFFGPGTRLTVL.

This clone was recorded a few times. The J gene is TRBJ2-2, the V gene TRBV4-1; weak D call: TRBD2 (5 bases). CDR1 and CDR2 from the germline V gene are MGHRA and YSYEKL. The CDR3 runs to 15 residues. Trimming took 8 bases from V and 2 from J, leaving 15 bases between them. Written as DNA, the CDR3 is TGCGCCAGCGGGAGTCGACTATCCAACACCGGGGAGCTGTTTTTT. As protein: CASGSRLSNTGELFF.

This chain joins TRBV6-5 and TRBJ1-2, with D uncertain. The CDR3 totals 13 residues. The V end was cut by 2 bases, the J end by 5 bases, with 9 bases between. Looked up from germline, CDR1 is MNHEY and CDR2 is SVGAGI. The CDR3 DNA sequence: TGTGCCAGCAGTTACCGGGCGGGTTATGGCTACACCTTC. Protein sequence: CASSYRAGYGYTF.

The rearrangement joins TRBV9 to TRBJ2-3; 8 nucleotides agree with TRBD2. With V trimmed by 3 bases and J by 2 bases, 11 bases remained unmatched. This CDR3 spans 17 amino acids. CDR1 and CDR2 (germline): SGDLS, YYNGEE. This CDR3 reads CASSAPFTSGYTDTQYF. CDR3 coding DNA: TGTGCCAGCAGCGCCCCCTTCACTAGCGGATACACAGATACGCAGTATTTT.

V gene TRBV7-2 combines with J gene TRBJ1-1; D perhaps matches TRBD1 (5 bases). Per the germline V gene, CDR1 is SGHTA and CDR2 is FQGNSA. Trimming pared 3 bases from V and 1 base from J, leaving 12 bases between. This CDR3 comprises 15 residues. The CDR3 protein is CASSLGPGGNTEAFF. As DNA, the CDR3 is TGTGCCAGCAGCTTGGGCCCGGGGGGGAACACTGAAGCTTTCTTT. The full variable domain, completed using reference TRBV7-2 and TRBJ1-1, is GAGVSQSPSNKVTEKGKDVELRCDPISGHTALYWYRQSLGQGLEFLIYFQGNSAPDKSGLPSDRFSAERTGGSVSTLTIQRTQQEDSAVYLCASSLGPGGNTEAFFGQGTRLTVV.

This clone has a single count. This CDR3 is CASSSLGETQYF. CDR3 DNA sequence: TGTGCCAGCAGCTCCCTTGGGGAGACCCAGTACTTC. The V call is TRBV7-2, the J call TRBJ2-5, with no clear D. The CDR3 extends over 12 amino acids. CDR1 SGHTA and CDR2 FQGNSA come from the germline V gene. Trimming cost V 4 bases and J 5 bases, with 8 bases left between them.

The CDR3 is CASSSRNTYLGYTF. DNA for the CDR3: TGTGCCAGCAGTTCAAGAAATACATATTTGGGCTACACCTTC. J is TRBJ1-2 and V is TRBV6-2 or TRBV6-3; D is unresolved. This CDR3 has 14 amino acids. Germline CDR1 reads MNHEY; CDR2 reads SVGEGT. V was trimmed by 4 bases and J by 8 bases, leaving 17 bases between them.

This rearrangement joins TRBV11-3 to TRBJ2-7, with D unclear. Germline CDR1 reads SGHNT; CDR2 reads YENEEA. CDR3 length: 13 amino acids. The V and J ends lost 0 bases and 5 bases respectively, with 8 bases between them. The CDR3 region has the DNA TGTGCCAGCAGCTTAGAGACCGGCGACGAGCAGTACTTC. Translation: CASSLETGDEQYF.

This clone occurred once. The rearrangement joins TRBV12-5 to TRBJ1-5; no firm D call. V lost 5 bases to trimming and J lost 4 bases, with 12 bases between them. The CDR3 is made up of 14 amino acids. From germline, CDR1 is LGHNT and CDR2 FRNRAP. CDR3 sequence: CASGRDGGNQPQHF. The CDR3 DNA reads as TGTGCTAGTGGTCGCGACGGTGGGAATCAGCCCCAGCATTTT. The complete variable domain, with remaining parts taken from reference TRBV12-5 and TRBJ1-5, reads DARVTQTPRHKVTEMGQEVTMRCQPILGHNTVFWYRQTMMQGLELLAYFRNRAPLDDSGMPKDRFSAEMPDATLATLKIQPSEPRDSAVYFCASGRDGGNQPQHFGDGTRLSIL.

A word on this clone: Lacking the conserved final phenylalanine or tryptophan, this CDR3 likely reflects a read error. This chain uses TRBV4-3 with TRBJ1-2; D is unclear. V was cut by 3 bases and J by 7 bases, with 21 bases left in between. Germline-derived CDR1 and CDR2 are LGHNA and YSLEER. The CDR3 length is 16 residues. CDR3 protein: CASSQSPTEAVSGYTL. CDR3 coding DNA: TGCGCCAGCAGCCAGTCACCAACGGAGGCTGTTAGTGGCTACACCCTC.